This is a list of T cell receptor beta chains from one sample in a study of T cell repertoires in cytomegalovirus infection. Using its own MiXCR run on the reads, TCRdb lists one record per CDR3 protein. Of hundreds of thousands of distinct CDR3 sequences listed, 24% were seen once; the top ten hold roughly 8%. Specimen: CD8+ T cells from PBMCs. These receptor sequences come from a human donor in good health (CMV status not recorded). Some clones in this sample may be carry-over from other donors' samples. The CDR3 runs from the conserved cysteine through the conserved F or W. The D gene is left open where the match is weak. Size values are once, few and many counts, or a class for expanded clones, and some rows have none.

DNA: TGCAGTGCGCCAGGTATTTACAATGAGCAGTTCTTC
CDR3: CSAPGIYNEQFF
D: NA
V: TRBV20-1
J: TRBJ2-1
size: many

DNA: TGTGCCAGCAGCTTAGGGGCCACAAGCGAGCAGTACTTC
CDR3: CASSLGATSEQYF
D: NA
V: TRBV7-9
J: TRBJ2-7
size: few

DNA: TGCAGCGTTGAAAGCACGGGACAGGCCCAAGAGACCCAGTACTTC
CDR3: CSVESTGQAQETQYF
D: TRBD1
V: TRBV29-1
J: TRBJ2-5
size: few

DNA: TGTGCCAGGGGGGGCGGGGGGCCAGGAAATGAGCAGTTCTTC
CDR3: CARGGGGPGNEQFF
D: TRBD2
V: TRBV13
J: TRBJ2-1
size: NA

DNA: TGTGCCAGCCACTCCCAGGACACCGAGAACACTGAAGCTTTCTTT
CDR3: CASHSQDTENTEAFF
D: NA
V: TRBV12-3/TRBV12-4
J: TRBJ1-1
size: few

DNA: TGTGCCAACAGCGCCCGTGGGACAAGCACAGATACGCAGTATTTT
CDR3: CANSARGTSTDTQYF
D: NA
V: TRBV14
J: TRBJ2-3
size: NA

DNA: TGTGCCAGCTCGCATTCCGGGACAGCGGGAATCAATAGGGCCCTCCACTTT
CDR3: CASSHSGTAGINRALHF
D: TRBD1
V: TRBV18
J: TRBJ1-6
size: many

DNA: TGTGCCAGCAGACCAGGGAGTGGGGAGACCCAGTACTTC
CDR3: CASRPGSGETQYF
D: NA
V: TRBV7-2
J: TRBJ2-5
size: many

DNA: TGTGCCAGCAGTTTAAGGGCCTACGAGCAGTACTTC
CDR3: CASSLRAYEQYF
D: NA
V: TRBV12-3/TRBV12-4
J: TRBJ2-7
size: many

DNA: TGCAGCGTTGAAAGGAGATGGGGAGAGACCCAGTACTTC
CDR3: CSVERRWGETQYF
D: NA
V: TRBV29-1
J: TRBJ2-5
size: once

DNA: TGTGCCAGCTCACCACCGTTATCGGAAGAAGAGACCCAGTACTTC
CDR3: CASSPPLSEEETQYF
D: NA
V: TRBV18
J: TRBJ2-5
size: few

DNA: TGCAGTGCTCCTTTACCCGGGACAGTGTACTCCTACGAGCAGTACTTC
CDR3: CSAPLPGTVYSYEQYF
D: TRBD1
V: TRBV20-1
J: TRBJ2-7
size: NA

DNA: TGTGCCAGCGCAAAGTCTCTGTCCCCCGGGGAGCTGTTTTTT
CDR3: CASAKSLSPGELFF
D: NA
V: TRBV7-2
J: TRBJ2-2
size: many

DNA: TGCAGTGGCAGGGACTCCTACAATGAGCAGTTCTTC
CDR3: CSGRDSYNEQFF
D: NA
V: TRBV29-1
J: TRBJ2-1
size: NA

DNA: TGTGCCAGCAGTCACCTTCAGCGGGGGGGGAGGACAGATACGCAGTATTTT
CDR3: CASSHLQRGGRTDTQYF
D: TRBD2
V: TRBV28
J: TRBJ2-3
size: few

DNA: TGTGCCAGCAGGCCCGGCTGGACAGAGACCCAGTACTTC
CDR3: CASRPGWTETQYF
D: NA
V: TRBV6-6
J: TRBJ2-5
size: NA

DNA: TGTGCCAGCAGTTCGACACCGGGACAGCAAGAGACCCAGTACTTC
CDR3: CASSSTPGQQETQYF
D: TRBD1
V: TRBV7-3
J: TRBJ2-5
size: many

DNA: TGCACTCTAGGGACGGGTGATTGGAATGAGCAGTTCTTC
CDR3: CTLGTGDWNEQFF
D: NA
V: TRBV29-1
J: TRBJ2-1
size: NA

DNA: TGTGCCAGCAGTTACGGCGGGGGGACAGGAAAAGAGACCCAGTACTTC
CDR3: CASSYGGGTGKETQYF
D: NA
V: TRBV6-6
J: TRBJ2-5
size: few

DNA: TGTGCCAGCAGTCGGAGACAGGGGGCTGGCAATCAGCCCCAGCATTTT
CDR3: CASSRRQGAGNQPQHF
D: TRBD1
V: TRBV7-9
J: TRBJ1-5
size: many

DNA: TGTGCCAGCAGGCCCCGGGGAGGCAATGAGCAGTTCTTC
CDR3: CASRPRGGNEQFF
D: NA
V: TRBV7-8
J: TRBJ2-1
size: many

DNA: TGTGCCAGCGGCGCCGGGACCCCCCGATCCAGGGATGAGCAGTTCTTC
CDR3: CASGAGTPRSRDEQFF
D: NA
V: TRBV27
J: TRBJ2-1
size: few

DNA: TGTGCCAGCAGTTTCCCGGGCGGGGCTAACACCGGGGAGCTGTTTTTT
CDR3: CASSFPGGANTGELFF
D: NA
V: TRBV27
J: TRBJ2-2
size: once

DNA: TGTGCCAGCAGCTTCGGGACTAGCGGGGTAACCGGGGAGCTGTTTTTT
CDR3: CASSFGTSGVTGELFF
D: TRBD2
V: TRBV7-6
J: TRBJ2-2
size: many

DNA: TGTGCCATCGCGGGGGGGCCCCACAATGAGCAGTTCTTC
CDR3: CAIAGGPHNEQFF
D: TRBD2
V: TRBV28
J: TRBJ2-1
size: few

DNA: TGTGCCAGCAGCCCCTCCCTCCCGATGGCAGCTTTCTTT
CDR3: CASSPSLPMAAFF
D: NA
V: TRBV7-2
J: TRBJ1-1
size: many

DNA: TGCAGTGCTAGAGATAGTGAGCGGGGGGCCTATGAGCAGTTCTTC
CDR3: CSARDSERGAYEQFF
D: TRBD2
V: TRBV20-1
J: TRBJ2-1
size: NA

DNA: TGCAGCGTTGAAGAATTTATGGGGGCCAAAAACATTCAGTACTTC
CDR3: CSVEEFMGAKNIQYF
D: NA
V: TRBV29-1
J: TRBJ2-4
size: NA

DNA: TGTGCTTGTGGTTCTACCTCAACCGATCAGCCCCAGCATTTT
CDR3: CACGSTSTDQPQHF
D: NA
V: TRBV12-5
J: TRBJ1-5
size: NA

DNA: TGCAGCGCTCTTAACACGGCTAACTATGGCTACACCTTC
CDR3: CSALNTANYGYTF
D: NA
V: TRBV29-1
J: TRBJ1-2
size: NA

DNA: TGTGCCAGCAGCCACCGGCCCCCACCAGGGGTGGACACCGGGGAGCTGTTTTTT
CDR3: CASSHRPPPGVDTGELFF
D: NA
V: TRBV7-6
J: TRBJ2-2
size: many

DNA: TGTGCCAGCAGCCAAGCGGGACAGGGTAGGATCACTGAAGCTTTCTTT
CDR3: CASSQAGQGRITEAFF
D: TRBD1
V: TRBV14
J: TRBJ1-1
size: once

DNA: TGCAGCTTCGATATAGGGGACACTGAAGCTTTCTTT
CDR3: CSFDIGDTEAFF
D: NA
V: TRBV29-1
J: TRBJ1-1
size: many

DNA: TGTGCCAGCAGTTTCTGGGACAGAAGTAATAGCAATCAGCCCCAGCATTTT
CDR3: CASSFWDRSNSNQPQHF
D: TRBD1
V: TRBV12-3/TRBV12-4
J: TRBJ1-5
size: many

DNA: TGTGCCAGCAGTTTTTCAGGAAACTATGGCTACACCTTC
CDR3: CASSFSGNYGYTF
D: NA
V: TRBV27
J: TRBJ1-2
size: few

DNA: TGTGCCAGCAGCCAAGATTTTATCGGCGGGGGAGGTCCCTCTGGGGCCAACGTCCTGACTTTC
CDR3: CASSQDFIGGGGPSGANVLTF
D: TRBD2
V: TRBV3-1
J: TRBJ2-6
size: few

DNA: TGTGCCATCAGATACCGGGACGAAGAGCAGTACTTC
CDR3: CAIRYRDEEQYF
D: NA
V: TRBV10-3
J: TRBJ2-7
size: NA

DNA: TGCGCCAGCAGCCAAGTCACAGCCCCAGATACGCAGTATTTT
CDR3: CASSQVTAPDTQYF
D: NA
V: TRBV4-1
J: TRBJ2-3
size: few

DNA: TGTGCCAGCAGTTCCGTTCCAGCGGGGGGCCGCAATGAGCAGTTCTTC
CDR3: CASSSVPAGGRNEQFF
D: TRBD2
V: TRBV7-8
J: TRBJ2-1
size: many

DNA: TGTGCCAGCAGCTTATATGGGGGGCGCAATGAGCAGTTCTTC
CDR3: CASSLYGGRNEQFF
D: NA
V: TRBV11-2
J: TRBJ2-1
size: once